The TCR beta chain under discussion was sequenced for a study of response to subunit inactivated influenza vaccine. This clonotype showed up just a few times. TCRdb independently ran MiXCR on the RT-PCR reads; one entry per CDR3 protein. The sample has 500,000 or so distinct CDR3 sequences; approximately 15% are singletons. Germline V gives CDR1 LNHNV, CDR2 YYDKDF (reference sequence). This CDR3 is 15 amino acids long. V was pared by 3 bases and J by 1 base, with 13 bases between. The sample consisted of CD4+ T cells sorted from PBMCs, taken approximately 25 months after vaccination. The TCR sequence derives from a man between 50 and 70 years old who received an inactivated influenza vaccine. The chain uses TRBV15 and TRBJ2-7, with unresolved D. The CDR3 region has the DNA TGTGCCACCAGCAGGGCCCCGGCACATTCCTACGAGCAGTACTTC. Its protein is CATSRAPAHSYEQYF.